This TCR beta chain was obtained from a study of blood T cell repertoires in COVID-19. Study context: From T cells, B-cell-depleted T cells, or PBMCs came the material, which was cDNA or gDNA.

This CDR3 has 14 residues. With 0 bases removed from V and 4 bases from J, the gap between germline ends came to 10 bases. Germline V gene sequence: CDR1 SGHNT, CDR2 YYREEE (reference sequence). In the authors' methods: Amplified reference gene primers provided the basis for estimating nucleated cell counts. Clones were read by immunoSEQ multiplex PCR, and TCRdb kept only the in-frame ones, dropping some. That table gives V, J and clone size, and the DNA gave D and trimming. The profile shows some 80,000 clones, roughly 80% of them singletons. The sample was peripheral blood. The chain recombines TRBV5-4 with TRBJ1-2; D call uncertain. This clonotype was obtained from a man aged 80 or over with acute or convalescent COVID-19. The CDR3 protein is CASSLVGELYGYTF. CDR3 nucleotide sequence: TGTGCCAGCAGCTTGGTCGGGGAACTCTATGGCTACACCTTC.